These 2 T cell receptor beta chains originate from one sample sequenced in a study of T cells in Graves' hyperthyroidism and ophthalmopathy. RNA transcripts served as the template for amplifying TCR beta CDR3 regions. A set of HTBI primers served as the primers for a first-round RT-PCR of the TCR CDR3. TCRdb itself ran the multiplex PCR reads through MiXCR, one entry per CDR3 protein. The repertoire holds 600,000 or so distinct CDR3 sequences, with about half as singletons. Sequenced sample: peripheral blood or thyroid tissue (not recorded which). The receptors shown here come from a woman between 18 and 30 years old with Graves' hyperthyroidism.

The genes are TRBV29-1 and TRBJ2-2; 10 bases fit TRBD1. Germline V gene sequence: CDR1 SQVTM, CDR2 ANQGSEA. CDR3 size: 15 residues. V shed 5 bases, J shed 6 bases, and the junction held 9 bases outside the gene matches. CDR3 residues: CSVLPGQGLAGELFF. CDR3 in DNA: TGCAGCGTTCTGCCGGGACAGGGGCTTGCCGGGGAGCTGTTTTTT.

This clonotype was picked up many times. The V call is TRBV7-2, the J call TRBJ1-1; no firm D call. CDR1 is SGHTA, CDR2 FQGNSA, per germline. The CDR3 totals 12 residues. Trimming removed 3 bases at V and 8 bases at J, with 10 bases between. The CDR3 DNA reads TGTGCCAGCAGCTTTACCTTAACCGAAGCTTTCTTT. Protein: CASSFTLTEAFF.